This T cell receptor delta chain is drawn from a study of gamma-delta T cells after stem cell transplantation. Germline CDR1 GEAIGNYY, CDR2 EKD. This CDR3 has 19 residues. To note about this clone: A far bigger clonotype differs at one base, so this is likely a read error.

TCRdb re-called the RT-PCR reads using CATT. The table shows roughly 600 delta-chain clones, with around a quarter occurring only once. Sequenced material: gamma-delta T cells. The chain recombines TRDV2 with TRDJ1, with 10 bases matching TRDD3. This receptor was obtained from a human donor. It is not recorded whose cells these are; they may come from a transplant donor. The CDR3, as DNA: TGTGCCCGTGACACCATAACCGGAGGACTGGGGGATGAAACCGATAAACTCATCTTT. This gives the protein CARDTITGGLGDETDKLIF.